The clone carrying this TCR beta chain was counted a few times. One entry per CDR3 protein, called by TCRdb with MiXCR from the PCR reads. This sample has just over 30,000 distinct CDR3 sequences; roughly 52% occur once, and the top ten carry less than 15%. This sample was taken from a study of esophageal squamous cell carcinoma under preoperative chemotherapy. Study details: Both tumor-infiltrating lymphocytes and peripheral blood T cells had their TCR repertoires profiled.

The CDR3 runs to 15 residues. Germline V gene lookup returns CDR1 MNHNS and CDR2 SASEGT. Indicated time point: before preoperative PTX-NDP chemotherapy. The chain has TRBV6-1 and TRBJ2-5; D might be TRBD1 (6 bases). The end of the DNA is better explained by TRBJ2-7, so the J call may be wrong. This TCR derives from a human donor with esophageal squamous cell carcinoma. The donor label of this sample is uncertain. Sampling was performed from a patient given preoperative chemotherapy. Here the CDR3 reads CASSRPRGLSYEQYF. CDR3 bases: TGTGCCAGCAGCCGTCCCAGGGGCCTCTCCTACGAGCAGTACTTC.